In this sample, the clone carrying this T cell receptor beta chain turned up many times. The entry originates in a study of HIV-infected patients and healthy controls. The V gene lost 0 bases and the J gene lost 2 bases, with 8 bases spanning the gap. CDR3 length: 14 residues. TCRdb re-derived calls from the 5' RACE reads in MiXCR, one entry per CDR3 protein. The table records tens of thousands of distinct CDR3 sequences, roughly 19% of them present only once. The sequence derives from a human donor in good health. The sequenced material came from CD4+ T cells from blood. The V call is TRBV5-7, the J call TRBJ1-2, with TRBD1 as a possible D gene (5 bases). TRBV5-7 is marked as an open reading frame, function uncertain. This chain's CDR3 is CASSLVWGNYGYTF. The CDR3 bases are TGTGCCAGCAGCTTGGTTTGGGGGAACTATGGCTACACCTTC.